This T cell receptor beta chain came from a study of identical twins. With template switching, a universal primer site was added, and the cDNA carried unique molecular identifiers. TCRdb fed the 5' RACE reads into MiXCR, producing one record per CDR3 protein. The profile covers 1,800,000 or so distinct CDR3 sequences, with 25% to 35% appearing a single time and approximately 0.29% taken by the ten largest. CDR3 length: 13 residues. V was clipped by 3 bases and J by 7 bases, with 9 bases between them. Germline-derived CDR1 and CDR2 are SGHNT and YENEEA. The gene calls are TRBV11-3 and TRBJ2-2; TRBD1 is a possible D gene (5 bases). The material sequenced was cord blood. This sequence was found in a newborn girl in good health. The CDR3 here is CASSFRVGGELFF. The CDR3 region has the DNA TGTGCCAGCAGCTTCAGGGTGGGCGGGGAGCTGTTTTTT.